Listed below are T cell receptor beta chains from one sample, sequenced in a study of blood T cell repertoires in COVID-19. Only in-frame clones appear in the TCRdb table, and some are missing; sequencing was by immunoSEQ multiplex PCR. The profile covers about 180,000 clones, with approximately 83% appearing a single time and approximately 2.9% taken by the ten largest. Material: peripheral blood. All receptors come from a woman aged 60-75 years with acute or convalescent COVID-19. Each CDR3 is given with its conserved first and last residue. The order of the fields is CDR3 protein, J gene, V gene.

CDR3: CAISGGQSNQPQHF; J: TRBJ1-5; V: TRBV10-3
CDR3: CSAAQGSLLHF; J: TRBJ1-6; V: TRBV20-1
CDR3: CASSLQPSQETQYF; J: TRBJ2-5; V: TRBV5-1
CDR3: CATFPNTGTPNTEAFF; J: TRBJ1-1; V: TRBV18
CDR3: CASSLAYNEQFF; J: TRBJ2-1; V: TRBV5-6
CDR3: CASSVGTSGGSSYEQYF; J: TRBJ2-7; V: TRBV9
CDR3: CASSLVAGSTEAFF; J: TRBJ1-1; V: TRBV5-1
CDR3: CASSSPRAGGPVEQYF; J: TRBJ2-7; V: TRBV6-2/TRBV6-3
CDR3: CASSPRTGTYEQYF; J: TRBJ2-7; V: TRBV6-6
CDR3: CASSEARIRQETQYF; J: TRBJ2-5; V: TRBV6-1
CDR3: CASSIQDHPNSPLHF; J: TRBJ1-6; V: TRBV6-5
CDR3: CASRDSGATDTQYF; J: TRBJ2-3; V: TRBV6-5
CDR3: CASSINRNSNQPQHF; J: TRBJ1-5; V: TRBV19
CDR3: CASSRQETQYF; J: TRBJ2-5; V: TRBV5-6
CDR3: CASSLSARVVSGNTIYF; J: TRBJ1-3; V: TRBV5-5
CDR3: CASSAQGVDTEAFF; J: TRBJ1-1; V: TRBV9
CDR3: CASSSGQVRDGYTF; J: TRBJ1-2; V: TRBV5-1
CDR3: CATSRGTGTGPSGANVLTF; J: TRBJ2-6; V: TRBV15
CDR3: CASSFGRNRVNQKLFF; J: TRBJ1-4; V: TRBV5-6
CDR3: CASSQDDRVWGGYTF; J: TRBJ1-2; V: TRBV3-1/TRBV3-2
CDR3: CASSLDGAGGTKNIQYF; J: TRBJ2-4; V: TRBV5-5
CDR3: CASSPRGLAGSYNEQFF; J: TRBJ2-1; V: TRBV7-9
CDR3: CASSLGDRVPYGYTF; J: TRBJ1-2; V: TRBV7-2
CDR3: CASSRSLPGQPGSPLHF; J: TRBJ1-6; V: TRBV6-6
CDR3: CASSLDVGLSGNTIYF; J: TRBJ1-3; V: TRBV11-2
CDR3: CAARGPLGEQFF; J: TRBJ2-1; V: TRBV5-4
CDR3: CASSITTGSGYEQYF; J: TRBJ2-7; V: TRBV9
CDR3: CASSRGQGEYGYTF; J: TRBJ1-2; V: TRBV6-4
CDR3: CASSLGGSGGYNEQFF; J: TRBJ2-1; V: TRBV7-2
CDR3: CASSEGDRGPYEQYF; J: TRBJ2-7; V: TRBV9
CDR3: CASGRGRGANYGYTF; J: TRBJ1-2; V: TRBV5-1
CDR3: CASSLGFGGRHYEQYF; J: TRBJ2-7; V: TRBV5-1
CDR3: CASSYSLDSYEQYF; J: TRBJ2-7; V: TRBV6-5
CDR3: CASTVGGSTGELFF; J: TRBJ2-2; V: TRBV5-1
CDR3: CASSLGGTLVTDTQYF; J: TRBJ2-3; V: TRBV7-2
CDR3: CASSYVLRDNSPLHF; J: TRBJ1-6; V: TRBV6-2/TRBV6-3
CDR3: CASSSQGAGTGELFF; J: TRBJ2-2; V: TRBV7-6
CDR3: CASSQVPTGMNTEAFF; J: TRBJ1-1; V: TRBV3-1/TRBV3-2
CDR3: CASSSPQGGYGYTF; J: TRBJ1-2; V: TRBV5-4
CDR3: CASRSGADTQYF; J: TRBJ2-3; V: TRBV5-1